This entry is about one T cell receptor (beta chain). The same CDR3 is also encoded by other DNA sequences in this sample. The data were obtained in a study of shared clonotypes between healthy human individuals. Clones were read by immunoSEQ multiplex PCR, and TCRdb kept only the in-frame ones, dropping some. Here the sample spans over 850,000 clones, approximately 78% being singletons. Germline CDR1 and CDR2: SNHLY and FYNNEI. Trimming cost V 3 bases and J 0 bases; bases outside gene matches: 0. The CDR3 extends over 14 amino acids. The gene calls are TRBV2 and TRBJ2-7, with 9 bases aligning to TRBD2. This receptor was obtained from a man younger than 35 in good health. Some clones in this sample may be carry-over from other donors' samples. Material: memory CD4+ T cells from PBMCs. Subset meaning: CD45RA-negative fraction. In DNA, the CDR3 is TGTGCCAGCAGTGAGACTAGCGGCTCCTACGAGCAGTACTTC. As protein: CASSETSGSYEQYF.